The 16 T cell receptor beta chains reported below all come from one sample, sequenced in a study of blood T cell repertoires in COVID-19. Profiled with immunoSEQ multiplex PCR; TCRdb holds only in-frame clones, not every one. The sample gives about 75,000 clones, 88% of which show up once; about 21% is in the top ten. Sequences were obtained from peripheral blood. These receptor sequences come from a human donor in a cohort sampled during active COVID-19.

Here the CDR3 reads CASSQELAGLRETQYF. CDR3 nucleotide sequence: TGTGCCAGCAGCCAAGAACTAGCGGGACTCAGAGAGACCCAGTACTTC. V and J are TRBV4-2 and TRBJ2-5, with 10 bases fitting TRBD2. The V gene's germline CDR1 is LGHNA and CDR2 YNFKEQ. The length of the CDR3 is 16 residues. Losses at the gene ends were 0 bases for V and 4 bases for J; bases not matched to a gene: 5.

The rearrangement links TRBV28 to TRBJ2-5; D is perhaps TRBD2 (5 bases). Deletions cut 2 bases from V and 5 bases from J, with 15 bases between. Per germline, CDR1 MDHEN and CDR2 SYDVKM. The CDR3 is 15 residues long. In DNA form, the CDR3 reads TGTGCCAGCAGTTTACGGGCGCCTCGAGGGGAGACCCAGTACTTC. Translated: CASSLRAPRGETQYF.

In this sample, this clone turned up once. The V call is TRBV6-2 or TRBV6-3, the J call TRBJ2-5, with 7 nucleotides matching TRBD1. With V trimmed by 5 bases and J by 4 bases, 7 bases remained unmatched. This CDR3 region has 14 residues. Germline CDR1 and CDR2: MNHEY and SVGEGT. CDR3 bases: TGTGCCAGCAGTGGAACAGGGGTCAGAGAGACCCAGTACTTC. Amino acid sequence: CASSGTGVRETQYF.

The rearrangement links TRBV5-1 to TRBJ1-1; no clear D. The CDR3 is 14 amino acids. V shed 0 bases and J shed 4 bases, with 10 bases lying between them. Per germline, CDR1 SGHRS and CDR2 YFSETQ. The CDR3 DNA sequence: TGCGCCAGCAGCTTGGAAATGACAATCACTGAAGCTTTCTTT. Translating gives CASSLEMTITEAFF. Supplemented by reference TRBV5-1 and TRBJ1-1, the full variable domain reads KAGVTQTPRYLIKTRGQQVTLSCSPISGHRSVSWYQQTPGQGLQFLFEYFSETQRNKGNFPGRFSGRQFSNSRSEMNVSTLELGDSALYLCASSLEMTITEAFFGQGTRLTVV.

Points on this clone: Other DNA sequences in this sample translate to the same CDR3. The gene calls are TRBV28 and TRBJ2-7; D is possibly TRBD2 (5 bases). V shed 4 bases and J shed 4 bases, with 5 bases lying between them. This CDR3 has 11 residues. Germline values: CDR1 MDHEN, CDR2 SYDVKM. This chain's CDR3 is CASSSGYEQYF. The CDR3 bases are TGTGCCAGCAGTTCGGGATACGAGCAGTACTTC.

The rearrangement uses TRBV19 and TRBJ1-1; D is unresolved. V was cut by 3 bases and J by 4 bases, with 15 bases left in between. The germline V gene has CDR1 LNHDA and CDR2 SQIVND (reference sequence). The CDR3 runs to 15 residues. CDR3 nucleotides: TGTGCCAGTAGTATTTCGGGCGGGGTCGTCACTGAAGCTTTCTTT. This encodes CASSISGGVVTEAFF.

This chain joins TRBV7-7 and TRBJ2-5, with a possible D match to TRBD2 (6 bases). The germline V and J ends were trimmed by 2 bases and 4 bases, with 14 bases remaining between them. This CDR3 is 15 amino acids long. Per germline, CDR1 SSHAT and CDR2 FNYEAQ (reference sequence). The DNA of the CDR3 is TGTGCCAGCAGCTTAATTGGAGGGGTGGGAGAGACCCAGTACTTC. It encodes CASSLIGGVGETQYF.

The rearrangement joins TRBV7-9 to TRBJ2-7, with no clear D. V lost 3 bases to trimming and J lost 0 bases, with 9 bases between them. The CDR3 has 14 amino acids. In germline, CDR1 is SEHNR, CDR2 FQNEAQ (reference sequence). CDR3 in amino acids: CASSLGRSSYEQYF. The CDR3 DNA sequence: TGTGCCAGCAGCTTGGGTAGGAGCTCCTACGAGCAGTACTTC.

This CDR3 reads CASSQMSGNSYNEQFF. CDR3 sequence (DNA): TGCGCCAGCAGTCAAATGAGCGGGAACTCCTACAATGAGCAGTTCTTC. J is TRBJ2-1 and V is TRBV5-1; 7 nucleotides match TRBD2. Trimming removed 5 bases from V and 0 bases from J; junction bases left unmatched: 8. Germline assignment: CDR1 SGHRS and CDR2 YFSETQ. The length of the CDR3 is 16 residues.

The chain is built from TRBV7-6 and TRBJ2-7, with 10 positions matching TRBD1. The CDR3 has 15 amino acids. Trimming at V came to 5 bases and at J to 3 bases, leaving 7 bases not matched to a gene. Per the germline V gene, CDR1 is SGHVS and CDR2 is FNYEAQ. CDR3 amino acids: CASSPDRGPFYEQYF. DNA for the CDR3: TGTGCCAGCAGCCCCGACAGGGGGCCCTTCTACGAGCAGTACTTC.

The chain carries TRBV5-1 and TRBJ2-1; D is perhaps TRBD2 (5 bases). With 2 bases removed from V and 0 bases from J, the gap between germline ends came to 9 bases. The CDR3 covers 15 residues. The germline V gene has CDR1 SGHRS and CDR2 YFSETQ. The CDR3 nucleotides are TGCGCCAGCAGCTTCGCGGGTAGCTCCTACAATGAGCAGTTCTTC. It codes for CASSFAGSSYNEQFF.

A few counts support this clone. The rearrangement uses TRBV6-5 and TRBJ1-1, with 10 positions matching TRBD1. This CDR3 region has 14 residues. Per germline, CDR1 MNHEY and CDR2 SVGAGI. Germline trimming cut 6 bases from V and 7 bases from J; bases unmatched to any gene: 8. The CDR3 DNA reads TGTGCCAGCAGGCTGACAGGGGGCAAAATTGAAGCTTTCTTT. This gives the protein CASRLTGGKIEAFF.

This clone came up once. The chain uses TRBV9 and TRBJ2-3; weak D call: TRBD2 (6 bases). The germline V and J ends were trimmed by 0 bases and 2 bases, with 10 bases remaining between them. The CDR3 totals 15 residues. Looked up from germline, CDR1 is SGDLS and CDR2 is YYNGEE. The CDR3 DNA reads as TGTGCCAGCAGCGTAGGGAGCGGGCCCACAGATACGCAGTATTTT. It is translated as CASSVGSGPTDTQYF.

This sequence joins TRBV15 and TRBJ2-5; the D is unclear. Germline values: CDR1 LNHNV, CDR2 YYDKDF (reference sequence). The CDR3 extends over 15 amino acids. V gave up 0 bases and J gave up 2 bases, with 10 bases separating them. This CDR3 is CATSRDLASQETQYF. The CDR3 DNA reads TGTGCCACCAGCAGAGATCTGGCTTCTCAAGAGACCCAGTACTTC.

The gene calls are TRBV25-1 and TRBJ1-2; TRBD1 matches 9 bases. CDR1 MGHDK and CDR2 SYGVNS come from the germline V gene. This CDR3 region has 15 residues. After removal of 4 bases from V and 2 bases from J, the junction contained 5 bases not matched to a gene. The CDR3 region is CASSVGTGRNYGYTF. As DNA, the CDR3 is TGTGCCAGCAGTGTTGGGACAGGGAGAAACTATGGCTACACCTTC.

The chain has TRBV5-1 and TRBJ2-3; 8 bases align to TRBD1. V gave up 2 bases and J gave up 3 bases; unmatched junction bases: 8. Germline-derived CDR1 and CDR2 are SGHRS and YFSETQ. The length of the CDR3 is 16 residues. The CDR3: CASSLSDRAGTDTQYF. CDR3 DNA: TGCGCCAGCAGCTTATCGGACAGGGCCGGGACAGATACGCAGTATTTT.